Listed below are T cell receptor beta chains from one sample, sequenced in a study of CD8 T cells in ankylosing spondylitis. TCRdb itself ran the 5' RACE reads through MiXCR, one entry per CDR3 protein. The data contain a few hundred thousand distinct CDR3 sequences, 12% of them singletons. Source material: blood, either unsorted or a sorted T cell fraction (not recorded which). The receptors stem from a male donor with ankylosing spondylitis. Each CDR3 is given with its conserved first and last residue. A D gene is named only where the DNA matches it firmly. A clone size is listed for some rows: how often the clone was seen (once, few, many), or a class if it is expanded.

clone_size,d_call,j_call,v_call,cdr3_aa,cdr3_nt
few,-,TRBJ2-5,TRBV3-1,CASSQGGVGETQYF,TGTGCCAGCAGCCAAGGCGGGGTCGGAGAGACCCAGTACTTC
few,-,TRBJ2-4,TRBV7-9,CASSFGSGGNIQYF,TGTGCCAGCAGCTTCGGTTCAGGCGGAAACATTCAGTACTTC
few,TRBD2,TRBJ2-3,TRBV7-6,CASSSSLLAGVSSTDTQYF,TGTGCCAGCAGCTCCAGTCTTCTAGCGGGAGTCTCTTCGACAGATACGCAGTATTTT
few,-,TRBJ2-3,TRBV2,CASSEELAGNTDTQYF,TGTGCCAGCAGTGAAGAGCTAGCCGGGAACACAGATACGCAGTATTTT
-,-,TRBJ2-1,TRBV21-1,CASSKAPSGNYNEQFF,TGTGCCAGCAGCAAAGCTCCTAGCGGGAATTACAATGAGCAGTTCTTC
-,-,TRBJ2-7,TRBV20-1,CSARDHPGDEQYF,TGCAGTGCTAGAGATCACCCAGGGGACGAGCAGTACTTC
few,-,TRBJ1-2,TRBV20-1,CSARGGGVMVGYTF,TGCAGTGCTAGAGGGGGGGGAGTAATGGTTGGCTACACCTTC
few,-,TRBJ1-4,TRBV7-2,CASSLGPDEKLFF,TGTGCCAGCAGCTTAGGGCCAGATGAAAAACTGTTTTTT
-,TRBD1,TRBJ1-1,TRBV5-1,CASSLVGTGVPNTEAFF,TGCGCCAGCAGCTTGGTAGGGACAGGGGTACCGAACACTGAAGCTTTCTTT
-,TRBD2,TRBJ2-1,TRBV25-1,CASSDLREVIPEQFF,TGTGCCAGCAGTGACCTGCGGGAGGTAATCCCTGAGCAGTTCTTC
many,-,TRBJ2-3,TRBV7-9,CASSPRRDTQYF,TGTGCCAGCAGCCCCCGGAGGGATACGCAGTATTTT
few,-,TRBJ1-5,TRBV21-1,CASYRPRGRNQPQHF,TGTGCCAGCTATAGGCCCAGGGGGCGGAATCAGCCCCAGCATTTT
-,TRBD2,TRBJ2-1,TRBV5-1,CASSFRSSGDNEQFF,TGCGCCAGCAGCTTCAGGTCTAGCGGAGACAATGAGCAGTTCTTC
-,TRBD2,TRBJ2-3,TRBV6-5,CASSYSASGTRTDTQYF,TGTGCCAGCAGTTACTCGGCTAGCGGGACTCGCACAGATACGCAGTATTTT
many,-,TRBJ1-1,TRBV5-1,CASSFRVENTEAFF,TGCGCCAGCAGCTTTAGGGTAGAGAACACTGAAGCTTTCTTT
-,TRBD2,TRBJ2-2,TRBV3-1,CASSLAGLALYGELFF,TGTGCCAGCAGCCTCGCAGGACTAGCTTTATACGGGGAGCTGTTTTTT
once,TRBD2,TRBJ2-5,TRBV5-1,CASSSGLEGGSSKTQYF,TGCGCCAGCAGCTCCGGACTAGAGGGAGGGTCATCCAAGACCCAGTACTTC
many,-,TRBJ2-4,TRBV16,CASSLAENIQYF,TGTGCCAGCAGCCTGGCGGAAAACATTCAGTACTTC
many,TRBD1,TRBJ2-7,TRBV27,CATLRTGTYEQYF,TGTGCCACCCTCCGGACAGGGACCTACGAGCAGTACTTC
few,-,TRBJ2-2,TRBV9,CASSGSHGELFF,TGTGCCAGCAGCGGGAGTCACGGGGAGCTGTTTTTT
few,TRBD1,TRBJ1-5,TRBV20-1,CSATNRGKEPQHF,TGCAGTGCTACCAACAGGGGCAAGGAGCCCCAGCATTTT
-,-,TRBJ2-2,TRBV5-1,CASSRDVSLVGELFF,TGCGCCAGCAGCAGGGACGTGTCCCTTGTCGGGGAGCTGTTTTTT
few,-,TRBJ1-5,TRBV20-1,CSARGRQSNQPQHF,TGCAGTGCTAGAGGTCGACAGAGCAATCAGCCCCAGCATTTT
many,TRBD1,TRBJ1-1,TRBV7-2,CASNAWTGVVTEAFF,TGTGCCAGCAACGCGTGGACAGGGGTGGTCACTGAAGCTTTCTTT
-,-,TRBJ2-1,TRBV3-1,CASSRAGLNHNEQFF,TGTGCCAGCAGCCGTGCAGGGCTAAACCATAATGAGCAGTTCTTC
-,-,TRBJ1-2,TRBV11-2,CASSTLRRQTNYGYTF,TGTGCCAGCAGCACATTAAGGCGGCAGACTAACTATGGCTACACCTTC
many,-,TRBJ2-1,TRBV7-2,CASSSGPRDEQFF,TGTGCCAGCAGCTCTGGGCCAAGGGATGAGCAGTTCTTC
-,-,TRBJ1-1,TRBV7-2,CASSTQGGERAFF,TGTGCCAGCAGCACCCAGGGAGGGGAGCGCGCTTTCTTT
few,-,TRBJ2-1,TRBV5-1,CASSLDFHTDEQFF,TGCGCCAGCAGCTTGGACTTTCACACCGATGAGCAGTTCTTC
-,-,TRBJ1-5,TRBV7-2,CASSRTPGLYQPQHF,TGTGCCAGCAGCCGGACCCCAGGGTTGTATCAGCCCCAGCATTTT
-,TRBD2,TRBJ2-5,TRBV10-3,CATGPVSGSGGETLYF,TGTGCCACAGGCCCAGTGAGCGGGAGCGGGGGAGAGACCCTGTACTTC
-,-,TRBJ2-3,TRBV27,CASSSPREGVTDTQYF,TGTGCCAGCAGTTCCCCGCGGGAAGGAGTGACAGATACGCAGTATTTT
-,-,TRBJ2-1,TRBV30,CAWRWGNEQFF,TGTGCCTGGAGGTGGGGGAATGAGCAGTTCTTC
-,TRBD2,TRBJ2-3,TRBV5-1,CASSLDLAGGSDTQYF,TGCGCCAGCAGCTTGGATTTAGCGGGAGGTTCAGATACGCAGTATTTT
-,-,TRBJ2-2,TRBV10-1,CASSVISTTGELFF,TGCGCCAGCAGTGTGATTAGCACTACCGGGGAGCTGTTTTTT
few,-,TRBJ2-7,TRBV10-2,CASSDWGANEQYF,TGCGCCAGCAGTGATTGGGGGGCGAACGAGCAGTACTTC
few,-,TRBJ2-7,TRBV9,CASSVGLGGLAYEQYF,TGTGCCAGCAGCGTAGGGTTAGGGGGTCTCGCCTACGAGCAGTACTTC
few,TRBD2,TRBJ2-1,TRBV28,CASTRSGGSYNEQFF,TGTGCCAGCACCCGTAGCGGGGGGTCCTACAATGAGCAGTTCTTC
-,-,TRBJ2-3,TRBV2,CASTAQGYTQYF,TGTGCCAGCACTGCTCAGGGATATACGCAGTATTTT
many,-,TRBJ2-1,TRBV28,CASSSAVGYNEQFF,TGTGCCAGCAGTTCGGCTGTAGGGTACAATGAGCAGTTCTTC
few,-,TRBJ2-7,TRBV5-1,CASSVSGAYEQYF,TGCGCCAGCAGCGTTAGCGGAGCCTACGAGCAGTACTTC
few,TRBD1,TRBJ1-1,TRBV20-1,CSVSQGAPLTEAFF,TGCAGTGTTTCTCAGGGGGCGCCTCTTACTGAAGCTTTCTTT
-,-,TRBJ2-3,TRBV2,CANAQGLDTDTQYF,TGTGCCAACGCCCAGGGGTTAGACACAGATACGCAGTATTTT
few,TRBD1,TRBJ1-2,TRBV24-1,CATSDPGQGVNGYTF,TGTGCCACCAGTGACCCGGGACAGGGGGTTAATGGCTACACCTTC